This TCR beta chain derives from a study of blood T cell repertoires in COVID-19 (dated by TCRdb to 2020 to 2021). As for the study more broadly: Samples from collaborators originated in the United States, Italy and Spain and spanned both the acute and convalescent phases of COVID-19. Samples came from the ongoing ImmuneRACE study (first 160 participants) plus 1,254 subjects from 6 global collaborators. Nearly every sample came with metadata listing a de-identified subject ID, COVID-19 status, age in years and sex. The material from the prospective study consisted of cDNA or gDNA derived from T cells, B-cell-depleted T cells, or PBMCs. Where available, HLA class I and class II types were obtained from metadata supplied by the sample provider rather than from assay-based typing. Deeply sampled blood TCRbeta repertoires from subjects exposed to, actively infected with, or recovered from COVID-19 were included in the dataset. A freely available public database, intended as a resource for researchers studying the immune response to SARS-CoV-2, is where the repertoires were released. What the authors observed across the whole study: The amount of clinical and demographic metadata varied by source and participant and was provided uncurated.

From the cysteine through the phenylalanine, the CDR3 covers 12 amino acids. Only the CDR3 portion is preserved as DNA: 36 bases, with reading frame beginning at the first base. The CDR1 and CDR2 encoded by the germline V gene are SNHLY and FYNNEI. Trimming removed 11 bases from V and 4 bases from J, leaving 12 bases between the germline ends. With respect to this clone: It has no known antigen specificity. Base qualities are not recorded, but no much larger clone differs from it by a single base.

TCRbeta CDR3 regions were amplified from genomic DNA by means of the immunoSEQ Assay, a bias-controlled multiplex PCR. As for the original processing: Within the assay, amplification of reference gene primers was used to estimate how many nucleated cells each sample contained. To quantify the absolute abundance of each unique TCRbeta CDR3 rearrangement, sequence reads were collapsed and filtered. For each sample, productive Simpson clonality was calculated by taking the square root of Simpson's diversity index across productive rearrangements. TCRdb provides this immuneACCESS table in a form limited to in-frame rearrangements. Some clones are lacking; in checked studies, under half of them reflect an unresolved V gene, and why the rest are absent is not known. The V and J calls and clone size were taken over from that table, and D and trimming were inferred from the DNA. The sample table lists about 300,000 clones, about 85% of them with a count of one. The ten biggest clones cover 2% to 3% of the sample.

Enrolling through a virtual design, the prospective study's participants ranged in age from roughly 18 to 100 years and lived across roughly 23 United States geographic areas. In the prospective study, cohorts were assigned on the basis of participant-reported clinical history obtained from a screening survey and a study questionnaire. Recovered participants in ImmuneRACE Cohort 3 were defined as having two consecutive negative NP/OP PCR tests, clearance from a healthcare professional, or resolution of symptoms. Each participant in the prospective study had whole blood, serum and a nasopharyngeal or oropharyngeal swab collected by mobile phlebotomists. Over a roughly two-month period, participants in the prospective study had the option of providing additional blood draws and questionnaires. Prospective study blood samples were shipped either frozen or at room temperature before DNA extraction.

The sequenced sample consisted of PBMCs or T cells enriched from blood (not recorded which). This TCR derives from a woman aged 45 to 65 who had recovered from COVID-19. In this chain, TRBV2 is recombined with TRBJ1-3, and perhaps TRBD1 as D gene, on 6 matching bases. The CDR3 has the sequence CAGQISGNTIYF. The nucleotide sequence reads as follows: TGTGCCGGACAGATTTCGGGAAACACCATATATTTT.